This T cell receptor (beta chain) was obtained from a study of cytomegalovirus exposure and HLA in healthy donors. As for the study in general: HLA-typed donors were the source of approximately 85 million unique TCRs held in an early data release. Out of fewer than 500 genotyped donors, less than 85% belonged to the Caucasian-associated ancestry cluster. Findings and caveats of the study: Sequence variants that were highly shared formed a cluster that was likely a sequencing artifact.

Germline-derived CDR1 and CDR2 are MNHEY and SVGAGI. Trimming cost V 6 bases and J 7 bases, with 10 bases left between them. The CDR3 consists of 12 residues. Note on this clone: Its specificity is unknown.

The PCR used 60 Vbeta and 13 Jbeta primers. The table came from immunoSEQ multiplex PCR; TCRdb's copy has only in-frame clones and leaves some out. The sample lists more than 140,000 clones; about 80% were seen once. This TCR came from a male donor in good health and CMV-seronegative. This rearrangement joins TRBV6-5 to TRBJ2-1, with D possibly being TRBD1 (6 bases). The specimen was PBMCs. The CDR3 DNA reads TGTGCCAGCAGCTATGACAGGAATGAGCAGTTCTTC. Its protein product is CASSYDRNEQFF.